This T cell receptor beta chain was sequenced for a study of vaccination effects on CD4 cells after COVID-19. Clones were sequenced by immunoSEQ multiplex PCR, and TCRdb holds only the in-frame ones, with some missing. The table records 30,000 to 40,000 clones, roughly two thirds of them present only once. Within the ViraFEST assay, antigen-specific CD4+ T cells underwent expansion with viral peptide pools prior to sequencing. Subsequent to less than eleven days of culture, CD4+ T cells were isolated. As their vaccination, participants received two doses of either BNT162b2 or mRNA-1273. V lost 5 bases and J lost 1, with 15 bases in between. Germline V gives CDR1 SEHNR, CDR2 FQNEAQ (reference sequence). The CDR3 loop spans 15 amino acids. A remark on this clone: Its antigen is still unknown.

The gene calls are TRBV7-9 and TRBJ2-7; the D gene is possibly TRBD1 (6 bases). This TCR derives from a human donor who received a COVID-19 vaccine. The source was CD4+ T cells from PBMCs cultured with HCoV-229E spike peptides, collected after COVID-19 vaccination. CDR3 protein: CASSQTQGKSYEQYF. DNA of the CDR3: TGTGCCAGCAGCCAAACCCAGGGGAAATCCTACGAGCAGTACTTC.